Below, 17 T cell receptor beta chains from the same sample are listed, as sequenced in a study of cytomegalovirus exposure and HLA in healthy donors. The PCR ran on 60 Vbeta and 13 Jbeta primers. The protocol was immunoSEQ multiplex PCR, while the TCRdb copy is restricted to in-frame clones and leaves out a portion. Of about 110,000 clones listed, roughly 79% are singletons. Sequencing was performed on PBMCs. The source is a woman aged 25 to 45 in good health and CMV-seronegative.

This chain links TRBV6-5 with TRBJ2-3, with D maybe TRBD2 (6 bases). Trimming cost V 0 bases and J 4 bases, with 14 bases left between them. Germline V gives CDR1 MNHEY, CDR2 SVGAGI. The CDR3 contains 16 residues. DNA of the CDR3: TGTGCCAGCAGTTACTCACCGGGAGAATGGGCAGATACGCAGTATTTT. Its protein is CASSYSPGEWADTQYF.

This CDR3 is CASRQNREQFF. CDR3 coding DNA: TGTGCCAGCAGGCAGAACAGGGAGCAGTTCTTC. The rearrangement uses TRBV28 and TRBJ2-1; tentative D call: TRBD1 (5 bases). V was pared by 6 bases and J by 10 bases, with 10 bases between. The CDR3 runs 11 residues. Germline-derived CDR1 and CDR2 are MDHEN and SYDVKM.

The V call is TRBV6-1, the J call TRBJ2-5; perhaps TRBD2 as D (6 bases). The CDR3 sequence is 15 residues long. The ends were cut back, 3 bases at V and 10 bases at J, with 21 bases in the middle. Per the germline V gene, CDR1 is MNHNS and CDR2 is SASEGT. This chain's CDR3 is CASSDPSALAGIQYF. The CDR3 coding sequence is TGTGCCAGCAGTGATCCTAGCGCCTTAGCAGGGATCCAGTACTTC.

This clone has a single count. This chain links TRBV4-2 with TRBJ2-1, with TRBD2 identical over 11 bases. V dropped 0 bases and J dropped 5; count of bases not matched to a gene: 3. Per germline, CDR1 LGHNA and CDR2 YNFKEQ. CDR3 length equals 16 residues. The CDR3 region has the DNA TGTGCCAGCAGCCAAGATGTACTAGCGGGAGACAATGAGCAGTTCTTC. It encodes CASSQDVLAGDNEQFF.

V gene TRBV5-1 combines with J gene TRBJ1-3; no reliable D call. This CDR3 region has 14 residues. The germline CDR1 and CDR2 sequences are SGHRS and YFSETQ. Trimming shortened V by 0 bases and J by 8 bases, and 12 bases separated the two germline ends. CDR3 region: CASSLDLARDTIYF. In DNA form, the CDR3 reads TGCGCCAGCAGCTTGGATCTGGCACGGGACACCATATATTTT.

The CDR3 DNA reads as TGTGCCAGCTCACCGGGACAGCCAGATCAGCCCCAGCATTTT. It specifies CASSPGQPDQPQHF. The gene calls are TRBV18 and TRBJ1-5, with 7 bases aligning to TRBD1. The germline gives CDR1 KGHSH, CDR2 LQKENI. V shed 3 bases, J shed 5 bases, and the junction held 4 bases outside the gene matches. This CDR3 has 14 amino acids.

Turning to this clone: This sample also contains other DNA sequences that code for the same CDR3. The chain is built from TRBV19 and TRBJ1-1, with D perhaps TRBD1 (6 bases). Germline assignment: CDR1 LNHDA and CDR2 SQIVND (reference sequence). V lost 5 bases, J lost 0 bases, and 10 bases lay in between. The CDR3 length is 14 residues. CDR3 DNA sequence: TGTGCCAGTAGTTCCGGACAGATGAACACTGAAGCTTTCTTT. Amino acid sequence: CASSSGQMNTEAFF.

The chain employs TRBV7-3 and TRBJ2-3, with 16 positions matching TRBD2. Per germline, CDR1 SGHTA and CDR2 FQGTGA. The junction had 2 bases not matched to a gene; V was cut back by 5 bases and J by 3 bases. This CDR3 spans 16 amino acids. This CDR3 is CASSRGLAGGTDTQYF. CDR3 bases: TGTGCCAGCAGCCGGGGACTAGCGGGAGGGACAGATACGCAGTATTTT.

The V call is TRBV6-1, the J call TRBJ2-1; D is possibly TRBD2 (6 bases). Trimming pared 5 bases from V and 4 bases from J, leaving 12 bases between. The length of the CDR3 is 14 residues. Germline values: CDR1 MNHNS, CDR2 SASEGT. CDR3 amino acids: CASSYLAEYNEQFF. The CDR3 region has the DNA TGTGCCAGCAGTTATTTAGCGGAGTACAATGAGCAGTTCTTC.

This chain connects TRBV10-3 to TRBJ2-7; TRBD1 matches at 7 bases. The V segment lost 6 bases and the J segment 3 bases; nucleotides outside the gene matches: 5. The CDR3 spans 13 residues. Germline CDR1 reads ENHRY; CDR2 reads SYGVKD. CDR3 loop: CAISSGQYYEQYF. The CDR3 DNA is TGTGCCATCAGCTCGGGACAGTACTACGAGCAGTACTTC.

This clone was picked up one time. This rearrangement joins TRBV28 to TRBJ2-5; D perhaps matches TRBD2 (5 bases). Germline assignment: CDR1 MDHEN and CDR2 SYDVKM. The length of the CDR3 is 14 residues. The V and J ends lost 5 bases and 5 bases respectively, with 15 bases between them. CDR3 coding DNA: TGTGCCAGCAGTGTTAGAGGGCGTTTGGAGACCCAGTACTTC. Translating gives CASSVRGRLETQYF.

This clone was seen more than once but under ten times. The V gene is TRBV13, the J gene TRBJ1-1, with TRBD1 matching 7 bases. In germline, CDR1 is PRHDT, CDR2 FYEKMQ (reference sequence). V gave up 4 bases and J gave up 2 bases; unmatched junction bases: 10. The CDR3 is made up of 16 amino acids. The CDR3 nucleotides are TGTGCCAGCAGCTCGTTGGACAGGCCCCGCAACACTGAAGCTTTCTTT. It encodes CASSSLDRPRNTEAFF.

This chain joins TRBV29-1 and TRBJ2-3; 10 positions agree with TRBD2. The germline CDR1 and CDR2 sequences are SQVTM and ANQGSEA. The CDR3 extends over 14 amino acids. DNA for the CDR3: TGCAGTATTTCTAGCGGGAGAGGATCAGATACGCAGTATTTT. Translation gives CSISSGRGSDTQYF.

The gene calls are TRBV5-1 and TRBJ2-5, with D maybe TRBD2 (6 bases). V lost 7 bases and J 2 bases, leaving 12 bases between the germline ends. Germline V gives CDR1 SGHRS, CDR2 YFSETQ. CDR3 length: 13 residues. CDR3 amino acids: CASGAGLQETQYF. The CDR3 bases are TGCGCCAGCGGAGCGGGCCTTCAAGAGACCCAGTACTTC.

The chain joins TRBV7-2 to TRBJ2-7, with 8 bases fitting TRBD1. CDR1 and CDR2 (germline): SGHTA, FQGNSA. V dropped 5 bases and J dropped 7; count of bases not matched to a gene: 7. The CDR3 sequence is 13 residues long. CDR3 nucleotides: TGTGCCAGCAGCGTAAGCAGGGGGCTTGAGCAGTACTTC. Its protein product is CASSVSRGLEQYF.

The rearrangement joins TRBV5-5 to TRBJ2-7; tentative D call: TRBD2 (7 bases). V lost 5 bases and J lost 3, with 27 bases in between. CDR3 size: 18 residues. Germline V gene lookup returns CDR1 SGHKS and CDR2 YYEKEE (reference sequence). The CDR3 DNA follows: TGTGCCAGCAGACGGGGGGCTGGTTATGAATCGGTCTACTACGAGCAGTACTTC. Translation gives CASRRGAGYESVYYEQYF.

The chain couples TRBV2 to TRBJ2-3, with 8 bases fitting TRBD2. The CDR3 loop spans 12 amino acids. CDR1 SNHLY and CDR2 FYNNEI come from the germline V gene. Written as DNA, the CDR3 is TGTACTAGCGGAGCCAGAGAAGATACGCAGTATTTT. This gives the protein CTSGAREDTQYF.